Here is one T cell receptor beta chain with its context. Its antigen is unknown. The sample is drawn from a study of vaccination and CD4 T cells after COVID-19. The treatment is: approximately nine-day PBMC culture with coronavirus spike peptide pools or control peptides (ViraFEST assay). The CDR3 has 15 residues. With 8 bases removed from V and 3 bases from J, the gap between germline ends came to 19 bases. CDR1 and CDR2 (germline): LNHNV, YYDKDF (reference sequence). The Oncomine TCR Beta short-read assay generated sequence data from the DNA of cultured CD4+ T cells. Via MiXCR, TCRdb re-called the PCR reads, giving one row per CDR3 protein. The sample includes about 20,000 distinct CDR3 sequences, around 83% seen only once; the top ten take 15% to 20%.

The TCR originated in a human donor who received a COVID-19 vaccine. Source: CD4+ T cells from blood, cultured in vitro, taken after SARS-CoV-2 vaccination. V is TRBV15 and J is TRBJ1-2; the D is unclear. CDR3 DNA sequence: TGTGCCACCTTGGCTCAAACAGCGTCCGACTATGGCTACACCTTC. It yields the protein CATLAQTASDYGYTF.